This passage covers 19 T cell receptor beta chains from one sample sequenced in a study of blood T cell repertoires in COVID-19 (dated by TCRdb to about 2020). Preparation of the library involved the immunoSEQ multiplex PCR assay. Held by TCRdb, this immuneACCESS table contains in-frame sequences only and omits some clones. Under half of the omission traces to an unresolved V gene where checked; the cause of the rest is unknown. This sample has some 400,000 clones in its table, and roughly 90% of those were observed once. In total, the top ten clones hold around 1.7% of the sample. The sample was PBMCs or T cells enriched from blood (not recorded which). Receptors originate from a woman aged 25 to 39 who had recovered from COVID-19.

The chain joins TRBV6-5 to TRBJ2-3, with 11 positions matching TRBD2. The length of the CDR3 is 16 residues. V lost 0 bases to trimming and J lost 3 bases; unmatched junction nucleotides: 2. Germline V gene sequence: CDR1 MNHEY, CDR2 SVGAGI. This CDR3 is CASSYSASGGTDTQYF. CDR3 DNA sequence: TGTGCCAGCAGTTACTCGGCTAGCGGGGGGACAGATACGCAGTATTTT.

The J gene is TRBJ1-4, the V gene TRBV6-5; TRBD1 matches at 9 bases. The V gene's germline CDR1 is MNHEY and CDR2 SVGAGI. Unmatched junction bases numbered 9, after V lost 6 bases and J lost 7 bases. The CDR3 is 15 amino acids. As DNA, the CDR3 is TGTGCCAGCAGATCGAACAGGGGGCGAGGTGAAAAACTGTTTTTT. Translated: CASRSNRGRGEKLFF.

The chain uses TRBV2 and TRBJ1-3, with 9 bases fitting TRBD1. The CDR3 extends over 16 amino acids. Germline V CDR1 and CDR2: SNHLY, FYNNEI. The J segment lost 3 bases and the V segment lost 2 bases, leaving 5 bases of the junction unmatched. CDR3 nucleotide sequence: TGTGCCAGCAGTGAATATACAGGGGGCATTGGAAACACCATATATTTT. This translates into CASSEYTGGIGNTIYF.

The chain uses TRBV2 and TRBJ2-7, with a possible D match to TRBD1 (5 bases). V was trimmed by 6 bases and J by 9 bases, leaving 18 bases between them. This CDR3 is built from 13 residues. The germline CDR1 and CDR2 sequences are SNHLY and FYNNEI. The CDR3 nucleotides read TGTGCCAGCAGCCCCGGGCAGGGTTTCGCGCAGTACTTC. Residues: CASSPGQGFAQYF.

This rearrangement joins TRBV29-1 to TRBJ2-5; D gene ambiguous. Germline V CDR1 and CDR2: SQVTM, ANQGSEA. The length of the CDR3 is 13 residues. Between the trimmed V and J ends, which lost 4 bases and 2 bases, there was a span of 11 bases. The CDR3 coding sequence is TGCAGCGTTGGCCAGGTTTTTCAAGAGACCCAGTACTTC. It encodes CSVGQVFQETQYF.

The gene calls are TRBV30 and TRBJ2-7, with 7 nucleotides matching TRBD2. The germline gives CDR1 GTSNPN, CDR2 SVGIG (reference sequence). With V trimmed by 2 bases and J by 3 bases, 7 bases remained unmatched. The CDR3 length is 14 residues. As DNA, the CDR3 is TGTGCCTGGAGTTGGGGGGGGTCCCTCTACGAGCAGTACTTC. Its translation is CAWSWGGSLYEQYF.

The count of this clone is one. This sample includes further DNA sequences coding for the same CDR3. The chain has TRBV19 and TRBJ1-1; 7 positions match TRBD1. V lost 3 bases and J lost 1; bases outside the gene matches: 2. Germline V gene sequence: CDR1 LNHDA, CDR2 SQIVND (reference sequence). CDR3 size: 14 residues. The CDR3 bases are TGTGCCAGTAGTATCAGACAGGGGAACACTGAAGCTTTCTTT. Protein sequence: CASSIRQGNTEAFF.

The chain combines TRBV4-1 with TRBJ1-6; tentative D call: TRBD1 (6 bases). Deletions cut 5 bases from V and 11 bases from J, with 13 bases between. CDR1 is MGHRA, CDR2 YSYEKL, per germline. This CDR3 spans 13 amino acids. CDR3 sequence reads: CASSETGLAPLHF. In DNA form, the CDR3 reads TGCGCCAGCAGCGAAACAGGGTTGGCACCCCTCCACTTT.

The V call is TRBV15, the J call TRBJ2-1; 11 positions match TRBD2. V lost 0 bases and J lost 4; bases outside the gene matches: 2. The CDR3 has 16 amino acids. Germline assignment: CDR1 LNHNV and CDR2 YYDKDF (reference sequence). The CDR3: CATSRDTSGGYNEQFF. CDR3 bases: TGTGCCACCAGCAGAGACACTAGCGGGGGATACAATGAGCAGTTCTTC.

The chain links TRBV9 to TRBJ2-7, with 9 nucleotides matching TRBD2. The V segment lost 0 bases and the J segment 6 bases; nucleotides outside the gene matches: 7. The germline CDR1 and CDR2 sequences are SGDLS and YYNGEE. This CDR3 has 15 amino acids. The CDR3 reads CASSVAAGGISEQYF. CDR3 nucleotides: TGTGCCAGCAGCGTAGCAGCGGGAGGCATTTCCGAGCAGTACTTC.

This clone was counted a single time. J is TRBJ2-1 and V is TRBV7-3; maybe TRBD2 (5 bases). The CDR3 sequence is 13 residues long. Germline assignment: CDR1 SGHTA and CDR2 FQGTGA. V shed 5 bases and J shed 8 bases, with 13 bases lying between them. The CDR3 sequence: CASSPRGSHEQFF. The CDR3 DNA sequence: TGTGCCAGCAGCCCTAGAGGGAGCCATGAGCAGTTCTTC.

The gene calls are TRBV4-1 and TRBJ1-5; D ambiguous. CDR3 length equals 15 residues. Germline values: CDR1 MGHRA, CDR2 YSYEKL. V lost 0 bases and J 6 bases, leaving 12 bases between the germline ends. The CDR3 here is CASSQDDRRGQPQHF. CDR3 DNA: TGCGCCAGCAGCCAAGATGATAGGCGGGGTCAGCCCCAGCATTTT.

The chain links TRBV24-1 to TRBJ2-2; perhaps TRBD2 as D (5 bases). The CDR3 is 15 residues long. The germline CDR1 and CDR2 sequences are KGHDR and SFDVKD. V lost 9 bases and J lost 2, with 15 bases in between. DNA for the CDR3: TGTGCCACCGCCGGGGTCGGGCTAAACACCGGGGAGCTGTTTTTT. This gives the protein CATAGVGLNTGELFF.

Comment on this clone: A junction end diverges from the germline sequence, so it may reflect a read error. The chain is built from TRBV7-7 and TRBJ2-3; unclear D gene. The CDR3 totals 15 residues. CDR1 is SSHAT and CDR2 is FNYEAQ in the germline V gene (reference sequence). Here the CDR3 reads CASSLNAIGTDTQYF. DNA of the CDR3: TGTGCTAGCAGCTTAAACGCCATAGGCACAGATACGCAGTATTTT.

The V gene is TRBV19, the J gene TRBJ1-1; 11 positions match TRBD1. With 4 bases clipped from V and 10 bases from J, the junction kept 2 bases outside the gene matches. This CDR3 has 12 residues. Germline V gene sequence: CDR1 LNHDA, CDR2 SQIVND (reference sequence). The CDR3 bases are TGTGCCAGTAGTACCGGGACAGGGGGAGCTTTCTTT. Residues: CASSTGTGGAFF.

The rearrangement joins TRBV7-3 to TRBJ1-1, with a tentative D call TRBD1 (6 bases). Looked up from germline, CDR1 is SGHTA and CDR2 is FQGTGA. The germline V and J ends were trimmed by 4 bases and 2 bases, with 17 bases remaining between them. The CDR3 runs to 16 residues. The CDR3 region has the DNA TGTGCCAGCAGCTCTACTCCGGGACACCGAAACACTGAAGCTTTCTTT. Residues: CASSSTPGHRNTEAFF.

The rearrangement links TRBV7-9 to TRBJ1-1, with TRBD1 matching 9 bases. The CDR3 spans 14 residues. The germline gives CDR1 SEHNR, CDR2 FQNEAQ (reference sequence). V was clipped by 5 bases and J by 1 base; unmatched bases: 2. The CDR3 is CASSRDRENTEAFF. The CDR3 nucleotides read TGTGCCAGCAGCCGGGACAGGGAGAACACTGAAGCTTTCTTT.

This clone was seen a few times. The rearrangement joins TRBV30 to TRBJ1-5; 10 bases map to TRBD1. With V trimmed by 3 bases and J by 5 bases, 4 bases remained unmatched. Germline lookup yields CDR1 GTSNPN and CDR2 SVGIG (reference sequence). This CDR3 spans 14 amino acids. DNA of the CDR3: TGTGCCTGGAGCTCAGGACAGGGGGATCAGCCCCAGCATTTT. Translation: CAWSSGQGDQPQHF.

The CDR3 region is CASSQVVSSSYNEQFF. In nucleotides, the CDR3 is TGCGCCAGCAGCCAAGTGGTCTCGAGCTCCTACAATGAGCAGTTCTTC. The V call is TRBV4-1, the J call TRBJ2-1; D call uncertain. The CDR3 runs 16 residues. The germline V and J ends were trimmed by 1 base and 0 bases, with 10 bases remaining between them. Per germline, CDR1 MGHRA and CDR2 YSYEKL.